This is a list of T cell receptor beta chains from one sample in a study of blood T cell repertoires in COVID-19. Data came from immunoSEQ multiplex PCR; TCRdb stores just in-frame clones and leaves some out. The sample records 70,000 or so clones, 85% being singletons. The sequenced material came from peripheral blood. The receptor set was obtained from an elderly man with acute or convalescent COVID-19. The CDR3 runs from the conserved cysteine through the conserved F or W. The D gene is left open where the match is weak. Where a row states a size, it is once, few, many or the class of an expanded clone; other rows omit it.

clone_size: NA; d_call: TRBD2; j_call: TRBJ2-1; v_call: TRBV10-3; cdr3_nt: TGTGCCTCCCCCCAGCGGGAGGAGAATGAGCAGTTCTTC; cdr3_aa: CASPQREENEQFF
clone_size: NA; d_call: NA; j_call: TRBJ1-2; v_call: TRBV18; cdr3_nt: TGTGCCAGCTCACCACTAGAAGAAAACTATGGCTACACCTTC; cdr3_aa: CASSPLEENYGYTF
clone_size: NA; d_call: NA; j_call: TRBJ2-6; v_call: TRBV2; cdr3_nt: TGTGCCGGCGGGACGTCGAGCTCTGGGGCCAACGTCCTGACTTTC; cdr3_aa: CAGGTSSSGANVLTF
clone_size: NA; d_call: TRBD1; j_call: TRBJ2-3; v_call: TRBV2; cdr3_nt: TGTGCCAGCATCCGGGACAGGGGAACAGATACGCAGTATTTT; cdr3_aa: CASIRDRGTDTQYF
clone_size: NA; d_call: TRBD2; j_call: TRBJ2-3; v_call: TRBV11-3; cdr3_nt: TGTGCCAGCAGCTCACGGCTGACTAGCGGCACAGATACGCAGTATTTT; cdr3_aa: CASSSRLTSGTDTQYF
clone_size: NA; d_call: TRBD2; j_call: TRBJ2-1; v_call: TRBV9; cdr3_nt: TGTGCCAGCAGCGTTACTAGCGGTTCCTACAATGAGCAGTTCTTC; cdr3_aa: CASSVTSGSYNEQFF
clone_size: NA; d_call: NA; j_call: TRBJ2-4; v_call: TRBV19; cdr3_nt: TGTGCCAGTAGTATAGCCCGACATGGTCCTTTACTAGCCAAAAACATTCAGTACTTC; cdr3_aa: CASSIARHGPLLAKNIQYF
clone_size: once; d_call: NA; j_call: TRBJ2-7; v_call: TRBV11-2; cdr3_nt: TGTGCCAGCAGCCCCTCGACAGACTACGAGCAGTACTTC; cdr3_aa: CASSPSTDYEQYF
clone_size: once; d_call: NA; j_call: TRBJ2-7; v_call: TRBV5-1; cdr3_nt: TGCGCCAGCAGCTTGTCTGGTGGCAGGGGCCACGAGCAGTACTTC; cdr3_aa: CASSLSGGRGHEQYF
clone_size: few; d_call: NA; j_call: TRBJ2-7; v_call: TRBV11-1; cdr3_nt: TGTGCCAGCAGCTTAGAACTAGCATCCGAGCAGTACTTC; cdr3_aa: CASSLELASEQYF
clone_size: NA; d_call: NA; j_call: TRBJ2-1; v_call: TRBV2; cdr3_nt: TGTGCCAGCAAGGAAGGGGGAGGGCTGGGGAATGAGCAGTTCTTC; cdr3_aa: CASKEGGGLGNEQFF
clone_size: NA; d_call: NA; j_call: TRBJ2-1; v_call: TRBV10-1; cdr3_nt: TGCGCCAGCAGTAATGGCTATGAGCAGTTCTTC; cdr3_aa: CASSNGYEQFF
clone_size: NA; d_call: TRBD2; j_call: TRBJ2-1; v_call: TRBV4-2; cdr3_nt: TGTGCCAGCAGGTCGGGACTAGCGAATACCTACAATGAGCAGTTCTTC; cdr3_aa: CASRSGLANTYNEQFF
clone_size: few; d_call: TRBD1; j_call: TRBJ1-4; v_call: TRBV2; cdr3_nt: TGTGCCAGCAATCGACAGGGGACTAATGAAAAACTGTTTTTT; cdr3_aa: CASNRQGTNEKLFF
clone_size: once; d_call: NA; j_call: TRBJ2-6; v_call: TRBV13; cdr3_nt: TGTGCCAGCAGCCTTATGGGAGGATATCCTGGGGCCAACGTCCTGACTTTC; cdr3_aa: CASSLMGGYPGANVLTF
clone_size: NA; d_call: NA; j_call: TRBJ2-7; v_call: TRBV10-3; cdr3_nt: TGTGCCATCAGTGAGGTCCTGTTGAGGAGAGAGCAGTACTTC; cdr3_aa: CAISEVLLRREQYF
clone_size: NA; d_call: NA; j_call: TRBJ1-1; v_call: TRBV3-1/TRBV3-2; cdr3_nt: TGTGCCAGCAGCCTCGGCGGGGCTAACACTGAAGCTTTCTTT; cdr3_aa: CASSLGGANTEAFF
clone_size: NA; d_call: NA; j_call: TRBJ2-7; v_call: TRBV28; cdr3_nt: TGTGCCAGCAGTTTAGGGATACAGGCTGGAGCCTACGAGCAGTACTTC; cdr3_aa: CASSLGIQAGAYEQYF
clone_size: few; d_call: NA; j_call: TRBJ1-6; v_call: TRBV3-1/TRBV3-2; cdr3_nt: TGTGCCAGCAGCCAAGGAGTTCAGGAGGGGACGGGTAATTCACCCCTCCACTTT; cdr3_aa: CASSQGVQEGTGNSPLHF
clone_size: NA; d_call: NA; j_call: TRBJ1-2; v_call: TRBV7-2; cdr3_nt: TGTGCCAGCAGCTTATCGACTGGAAGCTATGGCTACACCTTC; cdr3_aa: CASSLSTGSYGYTF
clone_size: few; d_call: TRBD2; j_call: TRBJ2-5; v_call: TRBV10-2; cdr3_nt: TGCGCCAGCAAGCCAGCGGGAGGACAAGAGACCCAGTACTTC; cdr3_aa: CASKPAGGQETQYF
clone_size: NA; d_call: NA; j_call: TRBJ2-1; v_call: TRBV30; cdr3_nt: TGTGCCTGGAGTGCCCCTCTTGGCCCCTACAATGAGCAGTTCTTC; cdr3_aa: CAWSAPLGPYNEQFF